The clone carrying this TCR beta chain showed up just a few times. The target antigen is unknown. The read ends 3 residues shy of where the CDR3 ends; the end is completed using the germline J gene. This specimen belongs to a study of T cell clonality in common variable immunodeficiency. Per germline, CDR1 SEHNR and CDR2 FQNEAQ (reference sequence). This CDR3 contains 14 residues. After removal of 4 bases from V and 7 bases from J, the junction contained 6 bases not matched to a gene. The repertoire was sequenced with immunoSEQ multiplex PCR; TCRdb's copy has only in-frame clones and lacks some. There are about 33,000 clones in the sample, none observed a single time. General observations from the study: The cause of increased CVID clonality remains unclear without subpopulation sequencing. Reportedly, TCR beta sequences from common variable immunodeficiency showed fewer deletions and N-nucleotide insertions.

This chain uses TRBV7-9 with TRBJ2-5, with 10 nucleotides matching TRBD2. Source material: peripheral blood mononuclear cells. The sequence derives from a human donor with common variable immunodeficiency. The CDR3 protein is CASSSSGGRGTQYF. The sequenced part of the CDR3 DNA is TGTGCCAGCAGCTCTAGCGGGGGCCGGGGGACC. Supplemented by reference TRBV7-9 and TRBJ2-5, the full variable domain reads DTGVSQNPRHKITKRGQNVTFRCDPISEHNRLYWYRQTLGQGPEFLTYFQNEAQLEKSRLLSDRFSAERPKGSFSTLEIQRTEQGDSAMYLCASSSSGGRGTQYFGPGTRLLVL.